This TCR beta chain came from a study of blood T cell repertoires in COVID-19 (dated by TCRdb to the early 2020s). With respect to the entire study: Samples covering the acute and convalescent phases of COVID-19 were provided by collaborators in the United States, Italy and Spain. The material from the prospective study consisted of cDNA or gDNA derived from T cells, B-cell-depleted T cells, or PBMCs. Deeply sampled blood TCRbeta repertoires from subjects exposed to, actively infected with, or recovered from COVID-19 were included in the dataset. The repertoires were made available in a free public database intended to serve as a resource for research on the immune response to SARS-CoV-2. The samples were drawn from the first 160 participants of the ongoing ImmuneRACE study and from 950 to 1,500 subjects provided by 6 global collaborators. The sample metadata nearly always contained a de-identified subject ID, COVID-19 status, age in years and sex. Where HLA class I and class II types were available, the types were taken from metadata supplied by the sample provider, not from assay-based typing. General findings and caveats noted by the study authors: Clinical and demographic metadata were provided uncurated, with the amount varying by source and participant.

About this clone: The antigen it recognizes is unknown. The input lacks base qualities; no much larger clone sits a single base away.

The germline V gene encodes CDR1 SGHTA and CDR2 FQGNSA. The trim is 1 base for V and 2 bases for J, with a gap of 11 bases between the germline ends. The CDR3 covers 15 residues, taking in both the cysteine and the phenylalanine. Of the read, only the CDR3 DNA is kept; its 45 bases are in frame from base 1. The collaborating institutions used their own protocols to collect whole blood in K2EDTA tubes. Collaborator samples were shipped for TCRbeta analysis as frozen whole blood, isolated PBMCs, or DNA extracted from either sample type. TCRbeta CDR3 regions were amplified from genomic DNA by means of the immunoSEQ Assay, a bias-controlled multiplex PCR. Turning to the authors' computational methods: Within the assay, amplification of reference gene primers was used to estimate how many nucleated cells each sample contained. To quantify the absolute abundance of each unique TCRbeta CDR3 rearrangement, sequence reads were collapsed and filtered. For each sample, productive Simpson clonality was calculated as the square root of Simpson's diversity index across productive rearrangements. TCRdb took over this immuneACCESS table, retaining in-frame rearrangements with V and J assigned. Such tables are incomplete; in checked studies, under half of the missing clones stem from an unresolved V gene, and the remainder is unexplained. V and J calls and clone size are those listed in that table; D and trimming were worked out from the DNA. The sample includes under 150,000 clones, with approximately 80% observed a single time. Clones ranked in the top ten supply over 5% of the sample.

The sequence links TRBV7-2 to TRBJ2-5; D gene: possibly TRBD1, on 6 matching bases. This clonotype was sampled from a human donor in a cohort sampled during active COVID-19. The source material was peripheral blood. The nucleotide sequence reads TGTGCCAGCAGCTTAGGGGGGCGGGCTCAAGAGACCCAGTACTTC. Its coded protein is CASSLGGRAQETQYF.